The 16 T cell receptor beta chains listed next were all sequenced from one sample in a study of Ad26.COV2.S vaccination and SARS-CoV-2 variants. The table came from immunoSEQ multiplex PCR; TCRdb's copy has only in-frame clones and leaves some out. This table holds about 480,000 clones, roughly 87% found once. Indicated treatment: about 20 received Ad26.COV2.S at low or high dose, single or two shots; about 5 received placebo; per-sample allocation not given. Day 63 after the first vaccine or placebo injection was the time point for sampling. The specimen was peripheral blood, collected in a trial of Ad26.COV2.S vaccine versus placebo. Receptors originate from a person between 18 and 59 years old who received the Ad26.COV2.S COVID-19 vaccine or a placebo.

This chain links TRBV7-8 with TRBJ2-2, with a possible D match to TRBD1 (5 bases). Germline V lookup: CDR1 SGHVS, CDR2 FQNEAQ. The germline V and J ends were trimmed by 3 bases and 1 base, with 12 bases remaining between them. The CDR3 consists of 16 residues. The CDR3 here is CASSLVRTMNTGELFF. CDR3 coding DNA: TGTGCCAGCAGCTTGGTTAGGACAATGAACACCGGGGAGCTGTTTTTT.

The chain links TRBV7-8 to TRBJ1-2, with 11 bases identical to TRBD1. CDR3 length: 17 residues. The ends lost 4 bases at V and 8 bases at J; junction bases unmatched: 15. Germline V CDR1 and CDR2: SGHVS, FQNEAQ. For the CDR3, the DNA is TGTGCCAGCAGCTCCCAGGGGAGGGGACAGGGGGGTATGGGCTACACCTTC. This sequence encodes CASSSQGRGQGGMGYTF. Drawing the rest from reference TRBV7-8 and TRBJ1-2, the complete variable domain is GAGVSQSPRYKVAKRGQDVALRCDPISGHVSLFWYQQALGQGPEFLTYFQNEAQLDKSGLPSDRFFAERPEGSVSTLKIQRTQQEDSAVYLCASSSQGRGQGGMGYTFGSGTRLTVV.

The J gene is TRBJ2-5, the V gene TRBV29-1; D is uncertain. This CDR3 is 13 amino acids long. Trimming stripped 4 bases from V and 9 bases from J, with 18 bases between. Looked up from germline, CDR1 is SQVTM and CDR2 is ANQGSEA. CDR3 in DNA: TGCAGCGTTGTACTTGGCGGAAAATTGGCCCAGTACTTC. It codes for CSVVLGGKLAQYF.

This chain uses TRBV4-2 with TRBJ2-1; D assignment may be TRBD1 or TRBD2 (6 bases each). Looked up from germline, CDR1 is LGHNA and CDR2 is YNFKEQ. The CDR3 is made up of 17 amino acids. V dropped 3 bases and J dropped 3 bases, with 18 bases sitting between them. The CDR3 sequence: CASSHPGGKTYYNEQFF. The CDR3, as DNA: TGTGCCAGCAGCCACCCCGGGGGCAAGACCTACTACAATGAGCAGTTCTTC.

This chain uses TRBV7-9 with TRBJ2-2; D is undetermined. Between the trimmed V and J ends, which lost 11 bases and 2 bases, there was a span of 15 bases. Germline V gives CDR1 SEHNR, CDR2 FQNEAQ (reference sequence). The CDR3 spans 14 residues. CDR3 residues: CAGTARLNTGELFF. The CDR3 bases are TGTGCCGGAACGGCGAGACTTAACACCGGGGAGCTGTTTTTT.

V gene TRBV4-2 combines with J gene TRBJ1-1; D is perhaps TRBD1 (6 bases). Trimming removed 0 bases from V and 7 bases from J, with 18 bases in between. The CDR3 sequence is 16 residues long. From germline, CDR1 is LGHNA and CDR2 YNFKEQ. The CDR3 reads CASSQDLGGGRIEAFF. CDR3 bases: TGTGCCAGCAGCCAAGATCTAGGAGGGGGGAGGATTGAAGCTTTCTTT.

The chain carries TRBV21-1 and TRBJ1-2. TRBV21-1 is annotated as a pseudogene. This CDR3 has 16 amino acids. CDR3 DNA: TGTGCCAGCAGCACGAGGACCCCCTGGAGTTGGTATGGCTACACCTTC. Encoded protein: CASSTRTPWSWYGYTF.

V usage is TRBV11-2 and J usage is TRBJ2-7; 11 bases align to TRBD2. With V trimmed by 0 bases and J by 6 bases, 10 bases remained unmatched. The CDR3 runs 17 residues. Germline-derived CDR1 and CDR2 are SGHAT and FQNNGV. The CDR3 DNA reads as TGTGCCAGCAGCTTAGATATACTAGCGGGAGTTTGGCGCGAGCAGTACTTC. Amino acids: CASSLDILAGVWREQYF.

This chain connects TRBV30 to TRBJ1-1, with D hard to call. Trimming left V 4 bases short and J 1 base short, with 10 bases between. This CDR3 spans 13 amino acids. Germline lookup yields CDR1 GTSNPN and CDR2 SVGIG (reference sequence). The DNA for the CDR3 is TGTGCCTGGATGGGTGGGCCGAACACTGAAGCTTTCTTT. Protein: CAWMGGPNTEAFF.

This chain joins TRBV9 and TRBJ2-3, with a weak D call TRBD1 (5 bases). V was trimmed by 6 bases and J by 2 bases, leaving 19 bases between them. The CDR3 is 16 amino acids. Per the germline V gene, CDR1 is SGDLS and CDR2 is YYNGEE. The DNA for the CDR3 is TGTGCCAGCACCTCAGGGTTCCGAGGTTCCACAGATACGCAGTATTTT. This translates into CASTSGFRGSTDTQYF.

The chain couples TRBV25-1 to TRBJ1-4; D remains unclear. The CDR3 sequence is 13 residues long. V was pared by 6 bases and J by 5 bases, with 10 bases between. CDR1 MGHDK and CDR2 SYGVNS come from the germline V gene. The chain's CDR3 is CASSFTANEKLFF. DNA of the CDR3: TGTGCCAGCAGCTTCACAGCGAATGAAAAACTGTTTTTT.

The chain uses TRBV11-3 and TRBJ2-1; D unresolved. V gave up 4 bases and J gave up 8 bases, with 9 bases separating them. The CDR3 sequence is 12 residues long. In germline, CDR1 is SGHNT, CDR2 YENEEA. As DNA, the CDR3 is TGTGCCAGCAGCTCCTTAAGGGATGAGCAGTTCTTC. This encodes CASSSLRDEQFF. Together with reference TRBV11-3 and TRBJ2-1, the CDR3 gives the full variable domain: EAGVVQSPRYKIIEKKQPVAFWCNPISGHNTLYWYLQNLGQGPELLIRYENEEAVDDSQLPKDRFSAERLKGVDSTLKIQPAELGDSAVYLCASSSLRDEQFFGPGTRLTVL.

This clone was found a few times. The chain joins TRBV3-1 (or the pseudogene TRBV3-2) to TRBJ2-7; D is unresolved. Looked up from germline, CDR1 is LGHDT and CDR2 is YNNKEL (reference sequence). CDR3 length: 12 residues. Trimming stripped 6 bases from V and 0 bases from J, with 6 bases between. The CDR3 sequence is CASSSSSYEQYF. CDR3 DNA sequence: TGTGCCAGCAGTTCAAGCTCCTACGAGCAGTACTTC.

The chain couples TRBV4-1 to TRBJ1-2, with D unresolved. The germline V and J ends were trimmed by 0 bases and 0 bases, with 11 bases remaining between them. The CDR3 spans 16 residues. In germline, CDR1 is MGHRA, CDR2 YSYEKL. The CDR3 coding sequence is TGCGCCAGCAGCCAAGATCTGGTCGAAGCTAACTATGGCTACACCTTC. Protein sequence: CASSQDLVEANYGYTF.

The V call is TRBV6-5, the J call TRBJ1-2; D possibly corresponds to TRBD1 (5 bases). The germline V gene has CDR1 MNHEY and CDR2 SVGAGI. The CDR3 is 14 amino acids. V shed 6 bases and J shed 8 bases, with 19 bases lying between them. The CDR3 DNA is TGTGCCAGCAGGCAGGGAATTGGTCCCTACGGCTACACCTTC. This gives the protein CASRQGIGPYGYTF.

The chain links TRBV7-2 to TRBJ2-7; the match to TRBD2 covers 7 bases. The germline CDR1 and CDR2 sequences are SGHTA and FQGNSA. J was trimmed by 2 bases and V by 5 bases; bases with no gene match: 15. This CDR3 is built from 17 residues. CDR3 protein: CASSPTGVGGTTYEQYF. The CDR3 nucleotides read TGTGCCAGCAGCCCCACCGGTGTGGGAGGGACCACCTACGAGCAGTACTTC.